Presented here are 21 T cell receptor beta chains from one specimen sequenced in a study of breast tumors, draining lymph nodes, adjacent tissues. Each CDR3 protein is one row after TCRdb ran MiXCR on the multiplex PCR reads. Among roughly 19,000 distinct CDR3 sequences listed, roughly 45% were seen once. The specimen sequenced was breast tumor tissue. These receptors all stem from a female donor with breast cancer. Some clones in this sample may be carry-over from other donors' samples.

This clonotype is categorized as medium-sized. This sequence joins TRBV7-6 and TRBJ1-5; TRBD1 is a possible D gene (5 bases). The V gene lost 6 bases and the J gene lost 6 bases, with 15 bases spanning the gap. Germline lookup yields CDR1 SGHVS and CDR2 FNYEAQ. The CDR3 has 14 amino acids. The CDR3: CASSMAGNSQPQHF. CDR3 sequence (DNA): TGTGCCAGCAGTATGGCAGGGAACAGTCAGCCCCAGCATTTT.

This clonotype was detected ten times or more. A read error may explain this, as a much larger clone is one base away. The V gene is TRBV6-6, the J gene TRBJ2-3; 8 bases are a match to TRBD1. Germline assignment: CDR1 MNHNY and CDR2 SVGAGI (reference sequence). There are 16 residues in the CDR3. After removal of 5 bases from V and 0 bases from J, the junction contained 7 bases not matched to a gene. The CDR3 nucleotides read TGTGCCAGCAGTCACCACCGGGACAGGAGCACAGATACGCAGTATTTT. Amino acids: CASSHHRDRSTDTQYF.

Concerning this clonotype: Germline and junction disagree at one end, which may indicate a read error. V and J are TRBV27 and TRBJ2-5, with D perhaps TRBD1 (6 bases). This CDR3 spans 17 amino acids. Germline V gives CDR1 MNHEY, CDR2 SMNVEV (reference sequence). The CDR3 DNA sequence: TGTGCCAGCGGTTTGACAGGCTGGAGGCGCTTTGGGGAGACCCAGTACTTC. It is translated as CASGLTGWRRFGETQYF.

To note about this clonotype: No conserved phenylalanine or tryptophan is present at the end of the CDR3, so a read error is the likely explanation. This rearrangement joins TRBV11-3 to TRBJ1-2, with D unclear. The CDR3 consists of 14 residues. Per germline, CDR1 SGHNT and CDR2 YENEEA. The CDR3, as DNA: TGTGCTAGCAGCTTAGGCGCCATTAACTATGGCTACACCCTC. The encoded protein is CASSLGAINYGYTL.

There are many counts of this clonotype. This chain links TRBV12-5 with TRBJ2-1, with 9 bases aligning to TRBD1. The ends lost 7 bases at V and 10 bases at J; junction bases unmatched: 14. CDR3 length equals 15 residues. Germline V CDR1 and CDR2: LGHNT, FRNRAP. The DNA for the CDR3 is TGTGCTAGTGCCGCCGATGGACAGGGGTCAGTGGAGCAGTTCTTC. This encodes CASAADGQGSVEQFF.

In this sample, this clonotype turned up many times. The V call is TRBV4-1, the J call TRBJ2-5; D is undetermined. The V end lost 6 bases, the J end lost 0 bases, and 5 bases lay between the germline ends. The CDR3 consists of 12 residues. The germline gives CDR1 MGHRA, CDR2 YSYEKL. The CDR3 nucleotides are TGCGCCAGCAGTTCCAACCAAGAGACCCAGTACTTC. This encodes CASSSNQETQYF.

This clonotype was found many times. CDR3 sequence: CASSLDGGNTGELFF. The CDR3 DNA follows: TGTGCCAGCAGCTTAGATGGTGGTAACACCGGGGAGCTGTTTTTT. The chain recombines TRBV11-2 with TRBJ2-2, with unresolved D. The CDR3 loop spans 15 amino acids. Germline CDR1 reads SGHAT; CDR2 reads FQNNGV. V was trimmed by 0 bases and J by 2 bases, leaving 7 bases between them.

This clonotype was counted ten times or more. This sequence joins TRBV24-1 and TRBJ2-6; D may match TRBD1 or TRBD2 (5 bases each). Trimming stripped 3 bases from V and 0 bases from J, with 14 bases between. Germline lookup yields CDR1 KGHDR and CDR2 SFDVKD. This CDR3 region has 18 residues. The CDR3 bases are TGTGCCACCAGTGATAACAGGCGGGCTGCCTCTGGGGCCAACGTCCTGACTTTC. It specifies CATSDNRRAASGANVLTF.

A few counts support this clonotype. It is unclear where the CDR3 begins or ends on the DNA, so no DNA is shown, and the CDR3 is as TCRdb lists it. The V call is TRBV5-5, the J call TRBJ2-7. The CDR3 comprises 20 residues, both ends counted. Germline V lookup: CDR1 SGHKS, CDR2 YYEKEE (reference sequence). This chain's CDR3 is CASSFYICSADDGSSYEQYF.

In its sample, this clonotype is medium-sized (0.01 to 0.1%). V gene TRBV9 combines with J gene TRBJ2-7; D is uncertain. CDR3 length: 13 amino acids. V shed 3 bases and J shed 5 bases, with 12 bases lying between them. CDR1 is SGDLS, CDR2 YYNGEE, per germline. The CDR3 nucleotides are TGTGCCAGCAGCGAAACTCTAGGTGACGAGCAGTACTTC. Amino acids: CASSETLGDEQYF.

In regard to this clonotype: This could be a read error, since a much larger clone is one nucleotide away. The CDR3 ends on some other residue instead of the conserved phenylalanine or tryptophan, so this is likely a read error. The DNA is omitted, as the CDR3 cannot be located on it reliably, and the CDR3 follows TCRdb's listing. The rearrangement joins TRBV9 to TRBJ2-7; no check of the table's D call, TRBD1, against the DNA was made. The CDR3 totals 14 residues, both ends included. Germline V gene lookup returns CDR1 SGDLS and CDR2 YYNGEE. CDR3 loop: CASSLTGSRAEQSL.

This clonotype was detected once. The chain couples TRBV6-2 or TRBV6-3 to TRBJ2-3; TRBD2 aligns across 15 bases. Germline V gives CDR1 MNHEY, CDR2 SVGEGT. This CDR3 has 19 amino acids. The V segment lost 3 bases and the J segment 3 bases; nucleotides outside the gene matches: 10. CDR3 coding DNA: TGTGCCAGCAGTTATTCCGGGACTAGCGGGAGGTCGGGGACAGATACGCAGTATTTT. Translation gives CASSYSGTSGRSGTDTQYF.

This clonotype was recorded at least ten times. A read error may explain this, as a much larger clone is one base away. V usage is TRBV11-2 and J usage is TRBJ2-7, with 10 bases matching TRBD1. Germline assignment: CDR1 SGHAT and CDR2 FQNNGV. This CDR3 comprises 15 residues. The CDR3 loop is CASSLRQGAGGEQCF. CDR3 DNA: TGTGCCAGCAGCTTAAGACAGGGGGCTGGGGGCGAGCAGTGCTTC.

This clonotype was counted between two and nine times. The chain has TRBV20-1 and TRBJ2-7, with D tentatively TRBD1 (6 bases). The CDR3 runs 14 residues. Trimming shortened V by 6 bases and J by 1 base, and 16 bases separated the two germline ends. The germline gives CDR1 DFQATT, CDR2 SNEGSKA (reference sequence). The CDR3 here is CSAHGGKGSYEQYF. The CDR3 nucleotides read TGCAGTGCGCATGGGGGCAAAGGGTCCTACGAGCAGTACTTC.

Turning to this clonotype: Without the conserved terminal phenylalanine or tryptophan, this CDR3 likely stems from a read error. CDR3 in amino acids: CASSPGTSWGSYEQYP. For the CDR3, the DNA is TGTGCCAGCAGCCCCGGGACTAGCTGGGGCTCCTACGAGCAGTACCCC. This rearrangement joins TRBV11-3 to TRBJ2-7; 9 bases line up with TRBD2. CDR1 and CDR2 from the germline V gene are SGHNT and YENEEA. After removal of 5 bases from V and 0 bases from J, the junction contained 8 bases not matched to a gene. The CDR3 sequence is 16 residues long.

V usage is TRBV7-6 and J usage is TRBJ2-1; 15 bases are a match to TRBD2. This CDR3 spans 16 amino acids. The V segment lost 5 bases and the J segment 9 bases; nucleotides outside the gene matches: 8. Germline CDR1 reads SGHVS; CDR2 reads FNYEAQ. Here the CDR3 reads CASSPGTSGRRGEQFF. The CDR3 DNA reads TGTGCCAGCAGCCCCGGGACTAGCGGGAGGAGGGGTGAGCAGTTCTTC. Supplemented by reference TRBV7-6 and TRBJ2-1, the full variable domain reads GAGVSQSPRYKVTKRGQDVALRCDPISGHVSLYWYRQALGQGPEFLTYFNYEAQQDKSGLPNDRFSAERPEGSISTLTIQRTEQRDSAMYRCASSPGTSGRRGEQFFGPGTRLTVL.

The V gene is TRBV6-5, the J gene TRBJ2-7; D is possibly TRBD2 (5 bases). The CDR3 spans 14 residues. From germline, CDR1 is MNHEY and CDR2 SVGAGI. V was pared by 2 bases and J by 4 bases, with 12 bases between. CDR3 amino acids: CASSYGGWVYEQYF. CDR3 bases: TGTGCCAGCAGTTACGGCGGGTGGGTTTACGAGCAGTACTTC.

This chain uses TRBV19 with TRBJ2-3, with D possibly being TRBD1 (6 bases). Trimming took off 6 bases at V and 0 bases at J, with 16 bases between the two ends. CDR1 and CDR2 (germline): LNHDA, SQIVND (reference sequence). This CDR3 is built from 16 residues. In nucleotides, the CDR3 is TGTGCCAGTAGAACCTCGCGGACAGCTAGCACAGATACGCAGTATTTT. Protein product: CASRTSRTASTDTQYF.

This clonotype was observed many times. V is TRBV6-6 and J is TRBJ1-5; weak D call: TRBD1 (5 bases). Germline V gene sequence: CDR1 MNHNY, CDR2 SVGAGI (reference sequence). CDR3 length: 16 residues. V was trimmed by 5 bases and J by 2 bases, leaving 16 bases between them. The CDR3 DNA is TGTGCCAGCAGTCAACAGGCGGGGCTGGGCAATCAGCCCCAGCATTTT. This codes for CASSQQAGLGNQPQHF.

The rearrangement joins TRBV7-6 to TRBJ2-7; D not certain. The CDR3 runs 12 residues. Germline V gives CDR1 SGHVS, CDR2 FNYEAQ. V gave up 4 bases and J gave up 6 bases, with 10 bases separating them. The CDR3 is CASSSGIGEQYF. In DNA form, the CDR3 reads TGTGCCAGCAGCTCTGGGATCGGCGAGCAGTACTTC.

This clonotype has a count of ten or more. The chain recombines TRBV11-3 with TRBJ2-1; D is ambiguous. The CDR3 spans 13 residues. The V end lost 6 bases, the J end lost 10 bases, and 16 bases lay between the germline ends. The germline V gene encodes CDR1 SGHNT and CDR2 YENEEA. The CDR3 protein is CASRRAVESEQFF. The CDR3 DNA sequence: TGTGCCAGCAGGAGAGCCGTCGAGTCGGAGCAGTTCTTC.